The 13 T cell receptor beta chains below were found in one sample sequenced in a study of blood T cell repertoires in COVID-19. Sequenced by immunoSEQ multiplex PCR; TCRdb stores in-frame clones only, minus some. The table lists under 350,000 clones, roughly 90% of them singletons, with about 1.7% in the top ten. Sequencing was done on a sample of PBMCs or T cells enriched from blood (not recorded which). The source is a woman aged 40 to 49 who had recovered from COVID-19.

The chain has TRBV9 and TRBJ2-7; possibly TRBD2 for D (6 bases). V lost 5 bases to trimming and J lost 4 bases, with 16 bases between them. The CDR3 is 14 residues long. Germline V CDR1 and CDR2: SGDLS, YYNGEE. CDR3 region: CASSRSGEPYEQYF. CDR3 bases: TGTGCCAGCAGTCGTAGCGGAGAGCCGTACGAGCAGTACTTC.

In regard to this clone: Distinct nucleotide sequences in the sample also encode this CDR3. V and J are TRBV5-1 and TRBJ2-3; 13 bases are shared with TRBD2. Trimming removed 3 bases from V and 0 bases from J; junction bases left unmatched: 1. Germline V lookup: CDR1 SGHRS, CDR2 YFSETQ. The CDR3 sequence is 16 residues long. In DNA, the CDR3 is TGCGCCAGCAGCTCGGGACTAGCGGGGAGCACAGATACGCAGTATTTT. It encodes CASSSGLAGSTDTQYF.

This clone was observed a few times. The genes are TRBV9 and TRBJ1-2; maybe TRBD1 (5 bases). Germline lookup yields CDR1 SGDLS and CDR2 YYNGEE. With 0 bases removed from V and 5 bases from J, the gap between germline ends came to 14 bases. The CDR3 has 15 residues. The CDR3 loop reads CASSVGFAGTYGYTF. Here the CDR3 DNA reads TGTGCCAGCAGCGTAGGATTCGCAGGGACTTATGGCTACACCTTC.

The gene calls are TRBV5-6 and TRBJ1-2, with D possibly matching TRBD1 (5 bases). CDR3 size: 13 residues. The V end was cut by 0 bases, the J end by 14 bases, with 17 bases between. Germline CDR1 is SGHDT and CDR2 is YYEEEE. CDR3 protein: CASSLAGGVHQTF. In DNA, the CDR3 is TGTGCCAGCAGCTTGGCCGGGGGGGTACACCAGACCTTC.

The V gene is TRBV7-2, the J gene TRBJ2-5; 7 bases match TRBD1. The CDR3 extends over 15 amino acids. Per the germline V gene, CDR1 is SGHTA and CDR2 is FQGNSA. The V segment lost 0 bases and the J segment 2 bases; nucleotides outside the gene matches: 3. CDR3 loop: CASSLANRGQETQYF. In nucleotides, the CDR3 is TGTGCCAGCAGCTTAGCTAACAGGGGACAAGAGACCCAGTACTTC. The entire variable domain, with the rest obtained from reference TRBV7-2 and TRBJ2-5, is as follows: GAGVSQSPSNKVTEKGKDVELRCDPISGHTALYWYRQSLGQGLEFLIYFQGNSAPDKSGLPSDRFSAERTGGSVSTLTIQRTQQEDSAVYLCASSLANRGQETQYFGPGTRLLVL.

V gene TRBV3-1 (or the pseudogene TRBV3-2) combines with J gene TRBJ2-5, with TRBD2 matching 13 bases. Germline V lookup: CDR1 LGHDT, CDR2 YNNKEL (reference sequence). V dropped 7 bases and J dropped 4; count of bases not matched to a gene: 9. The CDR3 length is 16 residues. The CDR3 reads CASNRRLAGGGETQYF. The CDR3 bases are TGTGCCAGCAACCGTCGACTAGCGGGAGGTGGAGAGACCCAGTACTTC.

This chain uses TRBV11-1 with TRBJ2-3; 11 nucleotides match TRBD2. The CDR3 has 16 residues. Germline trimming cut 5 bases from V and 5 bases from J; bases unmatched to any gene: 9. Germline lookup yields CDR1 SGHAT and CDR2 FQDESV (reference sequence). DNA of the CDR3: TGTGCCAGCAGCCCGTTAGCGGGGGGGCTCGGAGATACGCAGTATTTT. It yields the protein CASSPLAGGLGDTQYF.

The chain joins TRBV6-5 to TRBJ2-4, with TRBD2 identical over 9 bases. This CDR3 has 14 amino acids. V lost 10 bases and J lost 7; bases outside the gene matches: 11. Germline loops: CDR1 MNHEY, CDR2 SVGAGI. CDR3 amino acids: CATSLAGVVNIQYF. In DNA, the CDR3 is TGTGCCACCAGCTTAGCGGGGGTCGTGAACATTCAGTACTTC.

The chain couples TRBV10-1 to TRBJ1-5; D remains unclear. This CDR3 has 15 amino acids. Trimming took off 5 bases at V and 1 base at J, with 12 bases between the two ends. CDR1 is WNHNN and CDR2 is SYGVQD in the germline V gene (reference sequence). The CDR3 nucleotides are TGCGCCAGCAGTCACGATGGCCAGAGCAATCAGCCCCAGCATTTT. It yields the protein CASSHDGQSNQPQHF.

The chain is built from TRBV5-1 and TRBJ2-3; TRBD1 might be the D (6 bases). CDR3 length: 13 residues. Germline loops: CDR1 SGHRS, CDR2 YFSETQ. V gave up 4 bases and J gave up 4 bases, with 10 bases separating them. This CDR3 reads CASSRTEADTQYF. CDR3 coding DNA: TGCGCCAGCAGCAGGACAGAGGCAGATACGCAGTATTTT.

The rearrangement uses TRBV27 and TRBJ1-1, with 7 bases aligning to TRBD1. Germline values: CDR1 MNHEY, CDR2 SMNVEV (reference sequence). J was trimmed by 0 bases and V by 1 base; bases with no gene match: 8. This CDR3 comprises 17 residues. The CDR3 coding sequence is TGTGCCAGCAGTTTATTCACGCTCCAGGGGGTGAACACTGAAGCTTTCTTT. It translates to CASSLFTLQGVNTEAFF.

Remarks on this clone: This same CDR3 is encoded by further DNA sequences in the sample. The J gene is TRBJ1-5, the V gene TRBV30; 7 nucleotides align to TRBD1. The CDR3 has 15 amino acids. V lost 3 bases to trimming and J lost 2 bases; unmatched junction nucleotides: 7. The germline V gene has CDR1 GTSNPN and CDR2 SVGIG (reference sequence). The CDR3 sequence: CAWRLTGEGNQPQHF. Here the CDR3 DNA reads TGTGCCTGGAGACTAACAGGGGAAGGCAATCAGCCCCAGCATTTT.

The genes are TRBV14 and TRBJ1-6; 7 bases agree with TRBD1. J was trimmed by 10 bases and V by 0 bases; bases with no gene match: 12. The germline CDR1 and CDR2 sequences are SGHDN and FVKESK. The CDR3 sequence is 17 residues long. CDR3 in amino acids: CASSQDYYRGSGSPLHF. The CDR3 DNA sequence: TGTGCCAGCAGCCAAGATTATTACAGGGGCTCGGGGTCACCCCTCCACTTT.